The clone carrying this TCR beta chain appeared many times. This record comes from a study of T cells in Graves' hyperthyroidism and ophthalmopathy. This CDR3 has 15 residues. Germline CDR1 and CDR2: LNHDA and SQIVND (reference sequence). The V gene end was trimmed by 5 bases and the J gene end by 8 bases; junction bases not matched to a gene: 6. The diagnostic basis comprised clinical symptoms, serum thyroxine and TRAb, thyroid ultrasound and orbital computed tomography. There were TCR beta CDR3 regions amplified from RNA transcripts. RT-PCR in the first round (using the HTBI primer set) targeted the TCR CDR3. TCRdb reprocessed the multiplex PCR reads with MiXCR, giving one entry per CDR3 protein. The data hold around 440,000 distinct CDR3 sequences, with 15% to 19% observed a single time.

The sample taken for sequencing was blood. This TCR came from a woman in her late teens or twenties with Graves' hyperthyroidism. The chain employs TRBV19 and TRBJ2-1, with 13 bases fitting TRBD2. DNA for the CDR3: TGTGCCAGTAGTGTTGGGACTAGCGGGACCCATGAGCAGTTCTTC. The encoded protein is CASSVGTSGTHEQFF.